This TCR beta chain emerged from a study of shared clonotypes between healthy human individuals. General study points: Richness estimates generally favored naive over memory subsets.

Positively selected for CCR7, the CD45RO-negative cells used as naive CD8 cells excluded terminally differentiated effector memory CD45RA+ cells. The protocol was immunoSEQ multiplex PCR, while the TCRdb copy is restricted to in-frame clones and leaves out a portion. The data show about 2 million clones, 85% to 95% seen once. A note on this clone: Its cognate antigen is unknown.

V was shortened by 1 base and J by 8 bases, with 18 bases between the two germline ends. The V gene's germline CDR1 is SEHNR and CDR2 FQNEAQ (reference sequence). The CDR3 totals 16 residues. The specimen sequenced was naive CD8+ T cells sorted from blood. The chain combines TRBV7-9 with TRBJ2-1; D is ambiguous. The clonotype originates from a man younger than 35 in good health. The CDR3 loop is CASSLVGLRSFDEQFF. In nucleotides, the CDR3 is TGTGCCAGCAGCTTAGTGGGTTTGCGGTCTTTCGATGAGCAGTTCTTC.